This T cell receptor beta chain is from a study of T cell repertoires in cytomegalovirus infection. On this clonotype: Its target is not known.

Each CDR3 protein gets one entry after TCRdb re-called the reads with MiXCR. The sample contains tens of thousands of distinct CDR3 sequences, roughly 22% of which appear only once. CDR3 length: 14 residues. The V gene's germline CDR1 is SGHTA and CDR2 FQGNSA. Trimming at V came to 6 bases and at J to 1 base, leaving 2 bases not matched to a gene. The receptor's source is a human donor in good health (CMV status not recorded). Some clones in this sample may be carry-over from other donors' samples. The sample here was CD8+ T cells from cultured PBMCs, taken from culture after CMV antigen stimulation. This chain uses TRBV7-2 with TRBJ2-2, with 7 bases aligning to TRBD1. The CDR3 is CASRGTENTGELFF. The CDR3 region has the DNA TGTGCCAGCAGGGGGACAGAGAACACCGGGGAGCTGTTTTTT. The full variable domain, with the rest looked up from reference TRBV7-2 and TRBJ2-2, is GAGVSQSPSNKVTEKGKDVELRCDPISGHTALYWYRQSLGQGLEFLIYFQGNSAPDKSGLPSDRFSAERTGGSVSTLTIQRTQQEDSAVYLCASRGTENTGELFFGEGSRLTVL.